Described below is a single T cell receptor beta chain sequence and its context. The CDR3 runs to 15 residues. Trimming took 3 bases from V and 5 from J, leaving 15 bases between them. Germline CDR1 and CDR2: LNHNV and YYDKDF (reference sequence). This record comes from a study of blood T cell repertoires in COVID-19. As for the study in general: The samples span acute and convalescent COVID-19 from the United States, Italy and Spain. PBMCs, B-cell-depleted T cells, or T cells were the source of the cDNA or gDNA that made up the material.

Sequenced by immunoSEQ multiplex PCR; TCRdb stores in-frame clones only, minus some. The sample shows 90,000 or so clones, 87% of them seen only once. This rearrangement joins TRBV15 to TRBJ2-3; TRBD2 might be the D (5 bases). This receptor was taken from a human donor in a cohort sampled during active COVID-19. Source material: peripheral blood. The CDR3 region is CATSSDSTREDTQYF. The CDR3 DNA reads TGTGCCACCAGCAGTGACTCGACGAGGGAAGATACGCAGTATTTT.